This is a list of T cell receptor beta chains from one sample in a study of tissue T cells after allogeneic stem cell transplantation. Method: immunoSEQ multiplex PCR; TCRdb's copy keeps in-frame clones and lacks some. The profile shows about 28,000 clones, around 86% of them singletons. Sequences were derived from blood, sampled before transplantation. The receptor source for this set is a woman aged 18 to 49 who later had graft-versus-host disease after an allogeneic stem cell transplant. The CDR3 runs from the conserved cysteine through the conserved F or W. Part of the rows lack a size; the others show once, few, many or a class for expanded clones.

cdr3_aa | j_call | v_call | clone_size
CASSHRDTEAFF | TRBJ1-1 | TRBV18 | -
CASSSGTSGSEQYF | TRBJ2-7 | TRBV5-1 | -
CASSLLRPGEYYNSPLHF | TRBJ1-6 | TRBV11-2 | once
CSVNRGQGEQFF | TRBJ2-1 | TRBV29-1 | -
CASSRTGEGSGNTIYF | TRBJ1-3 | TRBV5-4 | once
CASSSPTGIARETQYF | TRBJ2-5 | TRBV5-6 | -
CATSRDRQGYTEAFF | TRBJ1-1 | TRBV15 | once
CASSLGGSLGYTF | TRBJ1-2 | TRBV7-2 | -
CASWGSNTDTQYF | TRBJ2-3 | TRBV28 | -
CATSFRGAEQFF | TRBJ2-1 | TRBV24-1 | once
CASRYRELTDTQYF | TRBJ2-3 | TRBV6-2/TRBV6-3 | -
CSASNLRTIYEQYF | TRBJ2-7 | TRBV20-1 | -
CAWNLGQLNTEAFF | TRBJ1-1 | TRBV30 | -
CASSFSGHPNGYTF | TRBJ1-2 | TRBV27 | -
CASSHHLFSTGELFF | TRBJ2-2 | TRBV14 | -
CAWSSGLASSGANVLTF | TRBJ2-6 | TRBV30 | -
CASSEYSAGGYTF | TRBJ1-2 | TRBV25-1 | -
CASSIQRGGSYEQYF | TRBJ2-7 | TRBV13 | -
CASSVRTAIYEQYF | TRBJ2-7 | TRBV2 | -
CASSLAAYEQYF | TRBJ2-7 | TRBV7-8 | -
CASSDTSGRTTDTQYF | TRBJ2-3 | TRBV10-1 | -
CASRRAFGTEAFF | TRBJ1-1 | TRBV12-3/TRBV12-4 | -
CASSELAGADTQYF | TRBJ2-3 | TRBV6-1 | -
CASSYSFRGTGYTF | TRBJ1-2 | TRBV6-5 | -
CASSFLEASENTEAFF | TRBJ1-1 | TRBV11-2 | few
CASSHRGGGNQPQHF | TRBJ1-5 | TRBV28 | -
CASSVWQGGHTEAFF | TRBJ1-1 | TRBV14 | -
CASSQGLGYTF | TRBJ1-2 | TRBV3-1/TRBV3-2 | -
CASTLAGSSYEQYF | TRBJ2-7 | TRBV13 | -
CASRPRTGLARTNTGELFF | TRBJ2-2 | TRBV19 | -
CASSYQGGQASAYEQYF | TRBJ2-7 | TRBV18 | -